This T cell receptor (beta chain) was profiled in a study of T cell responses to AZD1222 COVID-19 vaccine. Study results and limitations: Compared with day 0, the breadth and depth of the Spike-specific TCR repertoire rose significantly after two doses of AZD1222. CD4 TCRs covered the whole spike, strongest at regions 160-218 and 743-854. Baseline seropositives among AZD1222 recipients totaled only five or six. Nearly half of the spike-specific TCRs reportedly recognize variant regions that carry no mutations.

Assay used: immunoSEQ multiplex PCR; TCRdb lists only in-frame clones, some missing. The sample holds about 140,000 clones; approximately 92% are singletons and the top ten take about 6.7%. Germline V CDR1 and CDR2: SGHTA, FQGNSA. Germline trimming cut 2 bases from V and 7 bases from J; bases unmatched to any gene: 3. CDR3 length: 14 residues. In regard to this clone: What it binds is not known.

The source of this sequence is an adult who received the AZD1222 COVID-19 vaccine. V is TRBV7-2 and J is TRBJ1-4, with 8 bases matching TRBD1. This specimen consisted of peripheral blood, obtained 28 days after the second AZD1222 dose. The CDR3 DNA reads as TGTGCCAGCAGCTTATTGGGACAGGCTGAAAAACTGTTTTTT. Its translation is CASSLLGQAEKLFF.